These 6 T cell receptor beta chains were all obtained from the same sample, sequenced in a study of CD8 T cells in Susac syndrome (dated by TCRdb to between 2018 and 2020). The library was built by means of the immunoSEQ multiplex PCR assay. RNA was extracted using the RNeasy kit, and about 0.45 to 1 microgram was reverse transcribed with random hexamers. The public sequencing data were trimmed at Q25 with fastp and processed into clonotypes with MiXCR by TCRdb, which kept only in-frame beta chains. CDR3 protein duplicates are merged, each entry listing the most common genes and DNA. Recorded for this sample are roughly 180,000 distinct CDR3 sequences; just under 95% of them occurred a single time. Jointly, the top ten make up more than 0.12% of the sample. The sequenced material came from CD4+ T cells from PBMCs. The receptors were sampled from a human donor in good health.

The V call is TRBV5-4, the J call TRBJ2-4, with TRBD1 matching over 8 bases. Germline V lookup: CDR1 SGHNT, CDR2 YYREEE (reference sequence). The CDR3 is made up of 14 amino acids. V shed 4 bases, J shed 8 bases, and the junction held 8 bases outside the gene matches. The CDR3 DNA reads TGTGCCAGCAGCCCTTACAGGGGGGAGGACATTCAGTACTTC. This translates into CASSPYRGEDIQYF. Supplemented by reference TRBV5-4 and TRBJ2-4, the full variable domain reads ETGVTQSPTHLIKTRGQQVTLRCSSQSGHNTVSWYQQALGQGPQFIFQYYREEENGRGNFPPRFSGLQFPNYSSELNVNALELDDSALYLCASSPYRGEDIQYFGAGTRLSVL.

V gene TRBV20-1 combines with J gene TRBJ2-7; unclear D gene. Trimming removed 0 bases from V and 3 bases from J, with 9 bases in between. CDR1 is DFQATT and CDR2 is SNEGSKA in the germline V gene (reference sequence). This CDR3 is 13 amino acids long. DNA for the CDR3: TGCAGTGCTAGAGATCCACCCAACTACGAGCAGTACTTC. Its protein is CSARDPPNYEQYF.

The J gene is TRBJ2-7, the V gene TRBV7-9; D is undetermined. Trimming removed 1 base from V and 2 bases from J, with 15 bases in between. CDR3 length: 16 residues. Germline loops: CDR1 SEHNR, CDR2 FQNEAQ (reference sequence). In DNA, the CDR3 is TGTGCCAGCAGCTTAGATCTGGGTGCTTATACCTACGAGCAGTACTTC. Protein product: CASSLDLGAYTYEQYF.

This clonotype has more than one count but fewer than ten. The V gene is TRBV30, the J gene TRBJ1-2; unclear D gene. Germline loops: CDR1 GTSNPN, CDR2 SVGIG (reference sequence). This CDR3 is built from 12 residues. Between the trimmed V and J ends, which lost 3 bases and 5 bases, there was a span of 10 bases. CDR3 bases: TGTGCCTGGAGCGCCCAAGGGTATGGCTACACCTTC. Translation: CAWSAQGYGYTF.

This chain joins TRBV30 and TRBJ1-1; D is uncertain. Germline-derived CDR1 and CDR2 are GTSNPN and SVGIG (reference sequence). CDR3 length: 12 amino acids. Between the trimmed V and J ends, which lost 3 bases and 5 bases, there was a span of 10 bases. This CDR3 is CAWRGSITEAFF. The DNA for the CDR3 is TGTGCCTGGAGAGGGAGCATAACTGAAGCTTTCTTT. The whole variable domain, remainder taken from reference TRBV30 and TRBJ1-1, is SQTIHQWPATLVQPVGSPLSLECTVEGTSNPNLYWYRQAAGRGLQLLFYSVGIGQISSEVPQNLSASRPQDRQFILSSKKLLLSDSGFYLCAWRGSITEAFFGQGTRLTVV.

This clonotype was seen once. The DNA of the CDR3 is TGTGCCAGCAGCTCCTTATTAGGCACTGAAGCTTTCTTT. This sequence encodes CASSSLLGTEAFF. This chain connects TRBV7-3 to TRBJ1-1; D unresolved. Trimming took off 4 bases at V and 4 bases at J, with 10 bases between the two ends. The V gene's germline CDR1 is SGHTA and CDR2 FQGTGA. The CDR3 has 13 residues.